The present entry profiles one T cell receptor beta chain with its context. The antigen remains unidentified. This sample was taken from a study of OX40 agonist ivuxolimab in advanced cancers. Study context: Participants, around 80% male, averaged roughly 60 years of age, ranging from about 20 to 80.

The study, taken as a whole, reports: More expanded clones were seen, on average, in CD8+ T cells than in CD4+.

Trimming removed 2 bases from V and 8 bases from J, with 19 bases in between. The CDR3 has 15 amino acids. From germline, CDR1 is SGHNT and CDR2 YYREEE (reference sequence). Some clones are missing from TCRdb's copy, which holds only in-frame ones; the method was immunoSEQ multiplex PCR. This repertoire shows 35,000 to 45,000 clones, around 89% found once; its top ten account for 4.7%. The receptor was derived from an adult with an advanced solid tumor such as melanoma, head and neck, liver or kidney cancer. The chain carries TRBV5-4 and TRBJ1-2; the D is unclear. The sequencing here drew on CD4+ or CD8+ T cells sorted from blood, taken in a trial of the OX40 agonist ivuxolimab. The CDR3 protein is CASSFETLGLQGYTF. DNA for the CDR3: TGTGCCAGCAGCTTCGAGACCTTGGGTCTGCAGGGCTACACCTTC.